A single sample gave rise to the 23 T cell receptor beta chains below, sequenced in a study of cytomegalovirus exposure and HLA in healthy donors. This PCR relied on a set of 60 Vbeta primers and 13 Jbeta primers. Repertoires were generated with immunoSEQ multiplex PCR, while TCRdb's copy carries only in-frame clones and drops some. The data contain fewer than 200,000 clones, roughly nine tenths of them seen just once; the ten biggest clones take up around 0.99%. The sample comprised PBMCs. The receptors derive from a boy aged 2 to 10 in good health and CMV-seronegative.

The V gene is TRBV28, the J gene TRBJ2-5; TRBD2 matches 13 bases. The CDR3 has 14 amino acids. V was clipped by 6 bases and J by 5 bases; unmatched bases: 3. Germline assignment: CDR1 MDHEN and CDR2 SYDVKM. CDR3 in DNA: TGTGCCAGCAGCGGACTAGCGGGAGTCGAGACCCAGTACTTC. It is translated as CASSGLAGVETQYF.

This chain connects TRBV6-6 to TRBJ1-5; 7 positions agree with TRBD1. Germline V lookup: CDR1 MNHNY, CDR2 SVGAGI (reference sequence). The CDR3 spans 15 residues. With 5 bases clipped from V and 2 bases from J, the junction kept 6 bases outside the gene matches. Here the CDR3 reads CASSKLDRGNQPQHF. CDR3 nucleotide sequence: TGTGCCAGCAGTAAACTCGACAGGGGCAATCAGCCCCAGCATTTT.

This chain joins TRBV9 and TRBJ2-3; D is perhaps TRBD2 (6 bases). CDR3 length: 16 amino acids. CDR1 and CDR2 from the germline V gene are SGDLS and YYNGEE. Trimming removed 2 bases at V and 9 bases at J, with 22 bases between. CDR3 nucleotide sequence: TGTGCCAGCAGCGTGGGGACCGGGACTGCGGAAGAGACGCAGTATTTT. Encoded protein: CASSVGTGTAEETQYF.

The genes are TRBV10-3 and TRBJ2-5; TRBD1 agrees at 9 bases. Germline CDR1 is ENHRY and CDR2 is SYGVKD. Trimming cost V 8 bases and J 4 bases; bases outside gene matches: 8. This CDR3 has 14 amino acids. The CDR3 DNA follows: TGTGCCATCGGGGGACAGGGCCGGGGAGAGACCCAGTACTTC. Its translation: CAIGGQGRGETQYF.

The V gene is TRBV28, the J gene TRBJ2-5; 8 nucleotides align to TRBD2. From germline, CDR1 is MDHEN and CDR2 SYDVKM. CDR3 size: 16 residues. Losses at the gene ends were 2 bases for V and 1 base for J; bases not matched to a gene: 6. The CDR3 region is CASSLLGLAFQETQYF. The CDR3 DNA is TGTGCCAGCAGTTTACTAGGACTAGCTTTCCAAGAGACCCAGTACTTC.

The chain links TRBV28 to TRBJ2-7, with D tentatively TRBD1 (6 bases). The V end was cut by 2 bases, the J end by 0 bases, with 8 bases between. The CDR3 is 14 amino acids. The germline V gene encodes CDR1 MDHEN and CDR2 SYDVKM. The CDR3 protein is CASSLQGSSYEQYF. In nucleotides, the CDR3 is TGTGCCAGCAGTTTACAGGGGAGCTCCTACGAGCAGTACTTC.

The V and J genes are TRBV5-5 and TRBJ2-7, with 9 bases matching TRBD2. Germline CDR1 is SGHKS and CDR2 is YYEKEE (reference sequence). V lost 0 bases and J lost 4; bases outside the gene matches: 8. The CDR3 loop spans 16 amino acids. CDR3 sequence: CASSLVASGGYYEQYF. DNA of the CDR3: TGTGCCAGCAGCTTGGTGGCCAGCGGGGGGTATTACGAGCAGTACTTC.

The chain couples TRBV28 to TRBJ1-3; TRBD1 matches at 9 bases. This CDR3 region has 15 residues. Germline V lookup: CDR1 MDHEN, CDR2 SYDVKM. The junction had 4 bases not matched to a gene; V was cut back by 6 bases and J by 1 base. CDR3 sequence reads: CASSEQGASGNTIYF. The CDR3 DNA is TGTGCCAGCAGCGAACAGGGGGCATCTGGAAACACCATATATTTT.

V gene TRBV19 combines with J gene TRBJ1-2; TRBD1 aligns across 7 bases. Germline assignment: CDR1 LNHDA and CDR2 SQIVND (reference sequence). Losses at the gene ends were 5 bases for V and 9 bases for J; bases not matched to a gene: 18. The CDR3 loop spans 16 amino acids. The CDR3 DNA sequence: TGTGCCAGTAGTGCAATACAGGGGTCCCCTTCACTTCGCTACACCTTC. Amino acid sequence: CASSAIQGSPSLRYTF.

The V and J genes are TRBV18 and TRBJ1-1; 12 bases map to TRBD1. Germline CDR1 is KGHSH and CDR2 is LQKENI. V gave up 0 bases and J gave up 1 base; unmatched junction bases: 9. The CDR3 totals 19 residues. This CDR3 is CASSPPIGTGGVGNTEAFF. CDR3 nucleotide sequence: TGTGCCAGCTCACCACCGATAGGGACAGGGGGCGTCGGGAACACTGAAGCTTTCTTT.

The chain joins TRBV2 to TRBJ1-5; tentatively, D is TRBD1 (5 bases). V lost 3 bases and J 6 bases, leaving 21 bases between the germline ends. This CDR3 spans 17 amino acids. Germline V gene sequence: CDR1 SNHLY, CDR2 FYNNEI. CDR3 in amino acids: CASSEGGTATLGQPQHF. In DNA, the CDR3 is TGTGCCAGCAGTGAGGGGGGGACCGCTACGTTAGGTCAGCCCCAGCATTTT.

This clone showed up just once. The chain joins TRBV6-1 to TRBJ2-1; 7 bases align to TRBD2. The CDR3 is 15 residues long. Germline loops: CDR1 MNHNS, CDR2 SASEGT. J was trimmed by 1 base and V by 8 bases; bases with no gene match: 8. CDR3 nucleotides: TGTGCCAGCGGGGGGAGGGCGGGTTCCTACAATGAGCAGTTCTTC. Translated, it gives CASGGRAGSYNEQFF.

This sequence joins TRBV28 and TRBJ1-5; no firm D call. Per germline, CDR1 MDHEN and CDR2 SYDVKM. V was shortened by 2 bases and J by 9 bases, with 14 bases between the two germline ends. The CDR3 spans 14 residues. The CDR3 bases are TGTGCCAGCAGTTTACCGTCCAGGCTGGCGCCCCAGCATTTT. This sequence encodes CASSLPSRLAPQHF.

CDR3 region: CASSQDGLAGAPGTQYF. Here the CDR3 DNA reads TGTGCCAGCAGCCAGGACGGACTAGCGGGGGCCCCGGGGACCCAGTACTTC. The gene calls are TRBV4-2 and TRBJ2-5; 13 bases agree with TRBD2. Germline V gives CDR1 LGHNA, CDR2 YNFKEQ. This CDR3 is built from 17 residues. V trimming: 3 bases; J trimming: 7 bases; junction bases outside the gene matches: 11.

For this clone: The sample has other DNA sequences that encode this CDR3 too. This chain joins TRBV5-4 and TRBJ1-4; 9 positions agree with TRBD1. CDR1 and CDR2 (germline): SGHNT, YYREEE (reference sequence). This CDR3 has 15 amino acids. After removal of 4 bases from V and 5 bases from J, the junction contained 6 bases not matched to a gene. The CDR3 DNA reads TGTGCCAGCAGCATCCCTGGGACAGGGAATGAAAAACTGTTTTTT. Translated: CASSIPGTGNEKLFF.

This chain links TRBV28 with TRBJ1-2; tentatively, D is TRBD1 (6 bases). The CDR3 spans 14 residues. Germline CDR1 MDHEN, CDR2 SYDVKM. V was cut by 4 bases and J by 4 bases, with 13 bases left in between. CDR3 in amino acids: CASSSAQGSYGYTF. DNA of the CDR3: TGTGCCAGCAGTTCCGCACAGGGTAGCTATGGCTACACCTTC.

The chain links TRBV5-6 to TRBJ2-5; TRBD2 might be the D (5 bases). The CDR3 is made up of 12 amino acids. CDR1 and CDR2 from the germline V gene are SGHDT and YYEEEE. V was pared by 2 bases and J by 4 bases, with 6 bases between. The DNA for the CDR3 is TGTGCCAGCAGCTTCGAGGGAGAGACCCAGTACTTC. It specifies CASSFEGETQYF. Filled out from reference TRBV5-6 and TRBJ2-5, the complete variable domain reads DAGVTQSPTHLIKTRGQQVTLRCSPKSGHDTVSWYQQALGQGPQFIFQYYEEEERQRGNFPDRFSGHQFPNYSSELNVNALLLGDSALYLCASSFEGETQYFGPGTRLLVL.

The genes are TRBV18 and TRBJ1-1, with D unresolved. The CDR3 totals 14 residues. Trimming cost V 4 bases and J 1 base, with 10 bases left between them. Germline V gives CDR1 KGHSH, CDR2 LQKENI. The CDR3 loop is CASSLLRENTEAFF. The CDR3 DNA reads TGTGCCAGCTCACTACTTCGGGAGAACACTGAAGCTTTCTTT.

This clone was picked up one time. CDR3 protein: CASSYSTGDEQYF. The DNA of the CDR3 is TGTGCCAGCAGTTACTCGACAGGGGACGAGCAGTACTTC. The gene calls are TRBV6-5 and TRBJ2-7, with 8 bases fitting TRBD1. V trimming: 0 bases; J trimming: 5 bases; junction bases outside the gene matches: 0. CDR1 MNHEY and CDR2 SVGAGI come from the germline V gene. There are 13 residues in the CDR3.

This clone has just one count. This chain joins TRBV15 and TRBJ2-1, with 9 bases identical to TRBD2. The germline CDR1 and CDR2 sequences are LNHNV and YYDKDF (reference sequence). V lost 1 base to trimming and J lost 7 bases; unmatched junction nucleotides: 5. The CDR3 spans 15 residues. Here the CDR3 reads CATSRGGAGGNEQFF. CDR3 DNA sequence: TGTGCCACCAGCAGAGGTGGCGCGGGAGGGAATGAGCAGTTCTTC.

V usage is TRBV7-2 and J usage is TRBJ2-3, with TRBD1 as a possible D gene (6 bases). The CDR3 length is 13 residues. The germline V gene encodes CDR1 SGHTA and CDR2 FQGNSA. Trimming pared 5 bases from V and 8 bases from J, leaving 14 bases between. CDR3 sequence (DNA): TGTGCCAGCAGCCGGACAGAGTACAGTACGCAGTATTTT. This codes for CASSRTEYSTQYF.

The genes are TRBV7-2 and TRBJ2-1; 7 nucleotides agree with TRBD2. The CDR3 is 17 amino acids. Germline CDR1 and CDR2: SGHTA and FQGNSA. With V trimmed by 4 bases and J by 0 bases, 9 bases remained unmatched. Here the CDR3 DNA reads TGTGCCAGCAGCTCCAGGTGGCGGGAGAGCTCCTACAATGAGCAGTTCTTC. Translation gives CASSSRWRESSYNEQFF.

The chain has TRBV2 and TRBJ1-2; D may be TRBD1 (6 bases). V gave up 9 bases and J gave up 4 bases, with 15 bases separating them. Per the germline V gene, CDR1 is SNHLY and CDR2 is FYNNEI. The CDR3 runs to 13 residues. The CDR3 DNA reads TGTGCCAGACCTTATGGGGGCACCTATGGCTACACCTTC. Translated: CARPYGGTYGYTF.